One sample yielded the 4 T cell receptor beta chains listed below, sequenced in a study of cytomegalovirus exposure and HLA in healthy donors. Primers for the PCR totalled 60 Vbeta and 13 Jbeta. Sequencing used immunoSEQ multiplex PCR; TCRdb keeps in-frame clones, though not all of them. The sample includes 75,000 to 100,000 clones, more than 65% seen only once; the top ten take just over 8%. Material: PBMCs. The receptors were gathered from a man between 60 and 70 years old in good health and CMV-seronegative.

This clone showed up just a few times. The chain combines TRBV7-9 with TRBJ2-2; TRBD2 matches 9 bases. Germline loops: CDR1 SEHNR, CDR2 FQNEAQ (reference sequence). V lost 5 bases, J lost 6 bases, and 7 bases stayed unmatched. The CDR3 covers 15 residues. In DNA form, the CDR3 reads TGTGCCAGCAGCCAAACGGGACTAGCCTCCGGGGAGCTGTTTTTT. Residues: CASSQTGLASGELFF. The whole variable domain, remainder taken from reference TRBV7-9 and TRBJ2-2, is DTGVSQNPRHKITKRGQNVTFRCDPISEHNRLYWYRQTLGQGPEFLTYFQNEAQLEKSRLLSDRFSAERPKGSFSTLEIQRTEQGDSAMYLCASSQTGLASGELFFGEGSRLTVL.

The chain combines TRBV2 with TRBJ2-7; possible D gene TRBD2, 6 bases. The V end lost 3 bases, the J end lost 2 bases, and 14 bases lay between the germline ends. Germline lookup yields CDR1 SNHLY and CDR2 FYNNEI. CDR3 size: 15 residues. For the CDR3, the DNA is TGTGCCAGCAGTGACCTGGGGGGTCCCACCTACGAGCAGTACTTC. This gives the protein CASSDLGGPTYEQYF.

This clone was found a few times. The V and J genes are TRBV29-1 and TRBJ1-5; D unclear. The CDR3 covers 13 residues. Germline CDR1 and CDR2: SQVTM and ANQGSEA. V lost 4 bases to trimming and J lost 3 bases, with 10 bases between them. The DNA of the CDR3 is TGCAGCGTTGCGGACGGGGACAATCAGCCCCAGCATTTT. Encoded protein: CSVADGDNQPQHF.

As concerns this clone: Relative to the germline gene, one junction end is altered; a read error may explain this. This CDR3 is CASSATGRLDIYEQHF. Here the CDR3 DNA reads TGTGCCAGCAGTGCGACGGGGAGACTAGATATCTACGAGCAGCACTTC. V gene TRBV25-1 combines with J gene TRBJ2-7; weak D call: TRBD2 (6 bases). CDR1 MGHDK and CDR2 SYGVNS come from the germline V gene. This CDR3 is 16 amino acids long.